This is a list of T cell receptor beta chains from one sample in a study of cytomegalovirus exposure and HLA in healthy donors. The table came from immunoSEQ multiplex PCR; TCRdb's copy has only in-frame clones and leaves some out. The sample records about 200,000 clones, 70% being singletons. Sequencing was carried out using PBMCs. These TCRs come from a man between 35 and 55 years old in good health and CMV-seropositive. CDR3s include the opening cysteine and the closing phenylalanine or tryptophan. A D gene is named only where the DNA matches it firmly. Clone size is stated in some rows and not others, as once, few, many or a class when expanded.

abundance,v_gene,j_gene,d_gene,CDR3aa,CDR3nt
NA,TRBV5-1,TRBJ2-3,TRBD2,CASSLTAGETDTQYF,TGCGCCAGCAGCTTGACGGCGGGGGAAACAGATACGCAGTATTTT
NA,TRBV25-1,TRBJ2-7,TRBD1,CASSAPGQGAYEQYF,TGTGCCAGCAGTGCTCCGGGACAGGGGGCCTACGAGCAGTACTTC
few,TRBV4-3,TRBJ2-1,TRBD2,CASSPGGSYEQFF,TGCGCCAGCAGCCCGGGGGGTAGTTATGAGCAGTTCTTC
NA,TRBV13,TRBJ2-7,TRBD1,CASSLWGDRGAYEQYF,TGTGCCAGCAGCTTATGGGGGGACAGGGGGGCCTACGAGCAGTACTTC
NA,TRBV28,TRBJ1-5,NA,CASSLADFQPQHF,TGTGCCAGCAGTTTAGCTGACTTCCAGCCCCAGCATTTT
NA,TRBV7-9,TRBJ1-4,TRBD1,CASSPAGTGGRKLFF,TGTGCCAGCAGCCCGGCTGGGACAGGGGGCCGAAAACTGTTTTTT
NA,TRBV18,TRBJ1-6,TRBD1,CASSPVMLDRGYSPLHF,TGTGCCAGCTCACCAGTTATGCTGGACAGGGGATATTCACCCCTCCACTTT
NA,TRBV9,TRBJ1-1,TRBD1,CASSVGRTGQDTEAFF,TGTGCCAGCAGCGTAGGGAGGACAGGGCAGGACACTGAAGCTTTCTTT
NA,TRBV7-2,TRBJ2-3,TRBD2,CASSLVSGGSDTQYF,TGTGCCAGCAGCTTAGTAAGCGGGGGATCAGATACGCAGTATTTT
NA,TRBV5-1,TRBJ1-1,NA,CASSLYSMNTEAFF,TGCGCCAGCAGCTTGTACAGCATGAACACTGAAGCTTTCTTT
once,TRBV4-2,TRBJ1-4,TRBD1,CASSSIQGTNEKLFF,TGTGCCAGCTCCTCGATACAGGGGACTAATGAAAAACTGTTTTTT
NA,TRBV6-1,TRBJ1-4,NA,CASSEAPPGRGEKLFF,TGTGCCAGCAGTGAAGCGCCCCCAGGCAGAGGGGAAAAACTGTTTTTT
NA,TRBV7-9,TRBJ1-4,TRBD1,CATGRDRDNEKLFF,TGTGCCACCGGCCGGGACAGGGATAATGAAAAACTGTTTTTT
few,TRBV6-5,TRBJ2-7,NA,CASSYSAAVSFYEQYF,TGTGCCAGCAGTTACTCGGCAGCGGTATCGTTCTACGAGCAGTACTTC
NA,TRBV12-5,TRBJ2-2,NA,CASGLQGPNTGELFF,TGTGCTAGTGGTTTGCAGGGTCCGAACACCGGGGAGCTGTTTTTT
few,TRBV29-1,TRBJ1-1,TRBD1,CSVPTGDTEAFF,TGCAGCGTGCCTACAGGGGACACTGAAGCTTTCTTT
NA,TRBV9,TRBJ2-7,TRBD2,CASSPRLAGGLEQYF,TGTGCCAGCAGCCCCCGACTAGCGGGGGGGCTCGAGCAGTACTTC
NA,TRBV4-1,TRBJ2-7,TRBD1,CASSQTGVREQYF,TGCGCCAGCAGCCAAACAGGGGTGAGGGAGCAGTACTTC
NA,TRBV7-2,TRBJ1-1,NA,CASSLEHWGSTEAFF,TGTGCCAGCAGCTTAGAGCACTGGGGCAGCACTGAAGCTTTCTTT
NA,TRBV14,TRBJ1-2,NA,CASSLGASGYTF,TGTGCCAGCAGCCTGGGGGCGTCTGGCTACACCTTC